Listed here are 20 T cell receptor beta chains from one sample, sequenced in a study of blood T cell repertoires in COVID-19. Sequencing used immunoSEQ multiplex PCR; TCRdb keeps in-frame clones, though not all of them. The sample lists roughly 84,000 clones, approximately 75% occurring once. The specimen was peripheral blood. The source is a woman in her forties or fifties with acute or convalescent COVID-19.

The chain carries TRBV5-1 and TRBJ2-5, with 9 nucleotides matching TRBD1. This CDR3 is 15 amino acids long. V was clipped by 4 bases and J by 4 bases; unmatched bases: 8. Per the germline V gene, CDR1 is SGHRS and CDR2 is YFSETQ. The CDR3 coding sequence is TGCGCCAGCAGCAGACTGGGACAGGGTGCAGAGACCCAGTACTTC. The encoded protein is CASSRLGQGAETQYF. Looking up the rest from reference TRBV5-1 and TRBJ2-5 gives the full variable domain: KAGVTQTPRYLIKTRGQQVTLSCSPISGHRSVSWYQQTPGQGLQFLFEYFSETQRNKGNFPGRFSGRQFSNSRSEMNVSTLELGDSALYLCASSRLGQGAETQYFGPGTRLLVL.

The CDR3 nucleotides are TGTGCCAGCAGCCGCGGGGGGAAGAACACCGGGGAGCTGTTTTTT. Translating it yields CASSRGGKNTGELFF. V usage is TRBV5-8 and J usage is TRBJ2-2, with 8 bases matching TRBD2. CDR3 length: 15 residues. The junction had 3 bases not matched to a gene; V was cut back by 4 bases and J by 1 base. CDR1 is SGHTS and CDR2 is YDEGEE in the germline V gene.

The V and J genes are TRBV7-2 and TRBJ2-2; the match to TRBD2 covers 7 bases. Germline V gene lookup returns CDR1 SGHTA and CDR2 FQGNSA. V lost 2 bases to trimming and J lost 6 bases; unmatched junction nucleotides: 6. CDR3 length: 15 residues. As DNA, the CDR3 is TGTGCCAGCAGCTTAACGCTGGGGGGGGCCGGGGAGCTGTTTTTT. Translating gives CASSLTLGGAGELFF.

The V and J genes are TRBV2 and TRBJ1-3; 9 positions match TRBD1. V dropped 4 bases and J dropped 3; count of bases not matched to a gene: 7. The CDR3 has 16 residues. Per the germline V gene, CDR1 is SNHLY and CDR2 is FYNNEI. The CDR3 nucleotides are TGTGCCAGCAGTGGGGGACAGGGAAGATTTGGAAACACCATATATTTT. Residues: CASSGGQGRFGNTIYF.

V is TRBV5-4 and J is TRBJ1-2; TRBD1 aligns across 7 bases. After removal of 5 bases from V and 5 bases from J, the junction contained 21 bases not matched to a gene. Germline CDR1 reads SGHNT; CDR2 reads YYREEE (reference sequence). CDR3 size: 18 residues. CDR3 DNA: TGTGCCAGCAGTCTAAGCAGGGGGAGGATCGAGGTACGGTATGGCTACACCTTC. It specifies CASSLSRGRIEVRYGYTF.

This rearrangement joins TRBV4-1 to TRBJ2-4; TRBD2 is a possible D gene (7 bases). Trimming took off 2 bases at V and 6 bases at J, with 17 bases between the two ends. From germline, CDR1 is MGHRA and CDR2 YSYEKL. The CDR3 contains 16 residues. The CDR3 DNA follows: TGCGCCAGCAGCCAAACTCTTGGGGGGGCCTCAAACATTCAGTACTTC. It yields the protein CASSQTLGGASNIQYF.

The chain uses TRBV27 and TRBJ2-3; TRBD2 matches at 7 bases. Germline assignment: CDR1 MNHEY and CDR2 SMNVEV (reference sequence). This CDR3 spans 14 amino acids. The junction had 3 bases not matched to a gene; V was cut back by 1 base and J by 5 bases. CDR3 region: CASSLWGGEDTQYF. The CDR3, as DNA: TGTGCCAGCAGTTTATGGGGGGGGGAAGATACGCAGTATTTT.

This chain joins TRBV30 and TRBJ1-5, with D perhaps TRBD1 (6 bases). The ends were cut back, 1 base at V and 4 bases at J, with 14 bases in the middle. The CDR3 has 15 residues. Germline V gene data show CDR1 as GTSNPN and CDR2 as SVGIG (reference sequence). CDR3 region: CAWSAQGSSNQPQHF. The CDR3 DNA reads as TGTGCCTGGAGTGCCCAGGGGTCCTCAAATCAGCCCCAGCATTTT.

The genes are TRBV5-1 and TRBJ1-2, with D possibly TRBD1 on 6 matching bases. V was trimmed by 5 bases and J by 4 bases, leaving 15 bases between them. The CDR3 totals 14 residues. Germline CDR1 SGHRS, CDR2 YFSETQ. CDR3 sequence reads: CASRLQGSGYGYTF. CDR3 DNA sequence: TGCGCCAGCAGGTTACAGGGTTCGGGCTATGGCTACACCTTC.

The genes are TRBV15 and TRBJ1-1; no reliable D call. The CDR3 runs to 13 residues. The V end was cut by 3 bases, the J end by 2 bases, with 7 bases between. Germline CDR1 and CDR2: LNHNV and YYDKDF (reference sequence). The CDR3 loop reads CATSSTDNTEAFF. In DNA form, the CDR3 reads TGTGCCACCAGCAGTACAGATAACACTGAAGCTTTCTTT. Supplemented by reference TRBV15 and TRBJ1-1, the full variable domain reads DAMVIQNPRYQVTQFGKPVTLSCSQTLNHNVMYWYQQKSSQAPKLLFHYYDKDFNNEADTPDNFQSRRPNTSFCFLDIRSPGLGDTAMYLCATSSTDNTEAFFGQGTRLTVV.

The rearrangement links TRBV11-2 to TRBJ2-2, with TRBD1 matching over 7 bases. The CDR3 loop spans 18 amino acids. From germline, CDR1 is SGHAT and CDR2 FQNNGV. The trim removed 3 bases at V and 0 bases at J, leaving 10 bases unmatched. The CDR3: CASSFRRGIGANTGELFF. The CDR3 DNA reads as TGTGCCAGCAGCTTCCGCAGGGGGATTGGCGCGAACACCGGGGAGCTGTTTTTT.

CDR3 amino acids: CASSLTGGGLQETQYF. CDR3 coding DNA: TGTGCCAGCAGCTTAACCGGCGGGGGGCTCCAAGAGACCCAGTACTTC. The chain joins TRBV7-3 to TRBJ2-5; 8 bases line up with TRBD2. CDR3 length: 16 residues. V lost 0 bases to trimming and J lost 1 base; unmatched junction nucleotides: 4. In germline, CDR1 is SGHTA, CDR2 FQGTGA.

This clone was recorded only once. The genes are TRBV4-1 and TRBJ2-2; 12 bases are shared with TRBD2. The trim removed 3 bases at V and 6 bases at J, leaving 8 bases unmatched. Germline lookup yields CDR1 MGHRA and CDR2 YSYEKL. This CDR3 region has 17 residues. The CDR3, as DNA: TGCGCCAGCAGCCACGGGGAGTGGACTAGCGGGGCCGGGGAGCTGTTTTTT. Protein sequence: CASSHGEWTSGAGELFF.

The rearrangement links TRBV2 to TRBJ1-3; D uncertain. Trimming took off 10 bases at V and 4 bases at J, with 11 bases between the two ends. Germline CDR1 reads SNHLY; CDR2 reads FYNNEI. This CDR3 region has 12 residues. The CDR3 loop is CATLGGGNTIYF. CDR3 nucleotides: TGTGCCACGCTTGGCGGGGGAAACACCATATATTTT.

The chain employs TRBV5-6 and TRBJ1-2, with D possibly being TRBD1 (6 bases). Per germline, CDR1 SGHDT and CDR2 YYEEEE. V dropped 4 bases and J dropped 8 bases, with 24 bases sitting between them. This CDR3 is built from 16 residues. The CDR3 sequence: CASSRLKGQTQGGYTF. CDR3 sequence (DNA): TGTGCCAGCAGCCGGTTGAAAGGACAGACCCAAGGGGGCTACACCTTC.

V gene TRBV19 combines with J gene TRBJ1-5; D remains ambiguous. Trimming shortened V by 7 bases and J by 11 bases, and 21 bases separated the two germline ends. This CDR3 contains 14 residues. The germline CDR1 and CDR2 sequences are LNHDA and SQIVND (reference sequence). This chain's CDR3 is CASISGSKPFTQHF. The CDR3 DNA is TGTGCCAGTATCTCCGGGTCTAAACCTTTTACCCAGCATTTT.

The genes are TRBV5-1 and TRBJ2-5; TRBD1 aligns across 8 bases. From germline, CDR1 is SGHRS and CDR2 YFSETQ. The CDR3 consists of 15 residues. V was pared by 2 bases and J by 2 bases, with 5 bases of the junction left unmatched. Here the CDR3 reads CASSLRTGLQETQYF. CDR3 sequence (DNA): TGCGCCAGCAGCTTACGGACAGGGCTGCAAGAGACCCAGTACTTC.

V usage is TRBV7-2 and J usage is TRBJ2-1; D may be TRBD1 (6 bases). The germline gives CDR1 SGHTA, CDR2 FQGNSA. The length of the CDR3 is 14 residues. V was clipped by 1 base and J by 8 bases, with 12 bases between them. The CDR3 coding sequence is TGTGCCAGCAGCTTAGGACAGGTAGGGCATGAGCAGTTCTTC. Amino acid sequence: CASSLGQVGHEQFF. Together with reference TRBV7-2 and TRBJ2-1, the CDR3 gives the full variable domain: GAGVSQSPSNKVTEKGKDVELRCDPISGHTALYWYRQSLGQGLEFLIYFQGNSAPDKSGLPSDRFSAERTGGSVSTLTIQRTQQEDSAVYLCASSLGQVGHEQFFGPGTRLTVL.

This rearrangement joins TRBV28 to TRBJ2-2; D is unclear. Germline V lookup: CDR1 MDHEN, CDR2 SYDVKM. The CDR3 extends over 14 amino acids. V lost 4 bases, J lost 4 bases, and 10 bases lay in between. DNA for the CDR3: TGTGCCAGCAGTTCCCCAGGCCTCACCGGGGAGCTGTTTTTT. Protein: CASSSPGLTGELFF.

V is TRBV9 and J is TRBJ2-2, with 8 bases that match TRBD2. The junction had 18 bases not matched to a gene; V was cut back by 10 bases and J by 7 bases. The germline CDR1 and CDR2 sequences are SGDLS and YYNGEE. CDR3 length: 16 amino acids. CDR3 nucleotides: TGTGCCCGCGGGGGGATAAGCGGGAGCCGGGGCGGGGAGCTGTTTTTT. It encodes CARGGISGSRGGELFF.